These 11 T cell receptor beta chains came from one sample sequenced in a study of cytomegalovirus exposure and HLA in healthy donors. With 60 Vbeta and 13 Jbeta primers, the PCR was carried out. Measured with immunoSEQ multiplex PCR; TCRdb has only the in-frame clones, and not every one. The sample contains 120,000 to 150,000 clones, about 82% of which appear only once. Sequenced sample: PBMCs. The receptors were gathered from a male donor in good health and CMV-seronegative.

The chain is built from TRBV5-1 and TRBJ2-7, with D unresolved. This CDR3 spans 16 amino acids. From germline, CDR1 is SGHRS and CDR2 YFSETQ. Trimming cost V 1 base and J 2 bases, with 16 bases left between them. The CDR3 protein is CASSLYGEIETYEQYF. CDR3 sequence (DNA): TGCGCCAGCAGCTTGTACGGTGAGATTGAGACCTACGAGCAGTACTTC.

The rearrangement joins TRBV27 to TRBJ1-5, with TRBD1 as a possible D gene (5 bases). CDR1 MNHEY and CDR2 SMNVEV come from the germline V gene (reference sequence). The CDR3 contains 12 residues. The ends were cut back, 3 bases at V and 12 bases at J, with 12 bases in the middle. CDR3 sequence: CASSFNGGDQHF. In DNA, the CDR3 is TGTGCCAGCAGTTTTAACGGGGGGGACCAGCATTTT.

V is TRBV4-1 and J is TRBJ2-3; 10 bases agree with TRBD2. Germline-derived CDR1 and CDR2 are MGHRA and YSYEKL. After removal of 0 bases from V and 4 bases from J, the junction contained 4 bases not matched to a gene. The length of the CDR3 is 16 residues. The CDR3 reads CASSQDRSGGADTQYF. The CDR3 bases are TGCGCCAGCAGCCAAGATCGGAGCGGGGGGGCAGATACGCAGTATTTT.

The chain combines TRBV6-1 with TRBJ2-5; D is perhaps TRBD2 (5 bases). The J call is in doubt because the DNA end fits TRBJ2-7 better. The length of the CDR3 is 13 residues. The V gene's germline CDR1 is MNHNS and CDR2 SASEGT. Here the CDR3 reads CASTKTNNYEQYF. The DNA of the CDR3 is TGTGCCAGTACAAAGACTAATAACTACGAGCAGTACTTC.

This clone has a single count. This chain joins TRBV13 and TRBJ1-1, with D unclear. Germline CDR1 PRHDT, CDR2 FYEKMQ (reference sequence). CDR3 length equals 12 residues. Trimming took 5 bases from V and 11 from J, leaving 15 bases between them. The CDR3 DNA follows: TGTGCCAGCAGCCCCCACCCTCCGGAGGCTTTCTTT. Its protein is CASSPHPPEAFF.

This chain connects TRBV5-4 to TRBJ2-1, with 9 bases matching TRBD2. The CDR3 consists of 15 residues. J was trimmed by 5 bases and V by 4 bases; bases with no gene match: 7. Germline V CDR1 and CDR2: SGHNT, YYREEE (reference sequence). The CDR3 sequence: CASSGSGRTNNEQFF. The CDR3 DNA reads TGTGCCAGCAGCGGGAGCGGGAGGACCAACAATGAGCAGTTCTTC.

The chain combines TRBV9 with TRBJ2-5, with 8 positions matching TRBD2. The germline V gene has CDR1 SGDLS and CDR2 YYNGEE. V shed 3 bases and J 5 bases; nucleotides not matched to a gene: 15. There are 17 residues in the CDR3. CDR3 protein: CASSADMWVAGKETQYF. The CDR3, as DNA: TGTGCCAGCAGCGCAGACATGTGGGTAGCGGGAAAGGAGACCCAGTACTTC.

V and J are TRBV18 and TRBJ1-5; D gene uncertain. The V and J ends lost 2 bases and 0 bases respectively, with 8 bases between them. The CDR3 sequence is 15 residues long. In germline, CDR1 is KGHSH, CDR2 LQKENI. The CDR3 DNA follows: TGTGCCAGCTCACCAGCAGATCTTAGCAATCAGCCCCAGCATTTT. The encoded protein is CASSPADLSNQPQHF.

The V gene is TRBV6-5, the J gene TRBJ1-1; a possible D gene is TRBD1 (6 bases). The CDR3 is 13 residues long. The ends were cut back, 5 bases at V and 8 bases at J, with 15 bases in the middle. Per the germline V gene, CDR1 is MNHEY and CDR2 is SVGAGI. This chain's CDR3 is CASSRTQGSEAFF. The CDR3 DNA sequence: TGTGCCAGCAGTAGAACCCAGGGGTCAGAAGCTTTCTTT.

The rearrangement joins TRBV7-2 to TRBJ2-7; the D is unclear. The length of the CDR3 is 12 residues. Germline V gives CDR1 SGHTA, CDR2 FQGNSA. The V end was cut by 0 bases, the J end by 2 bases, with 2 bases between. The CDR3: CASSLATYEQYF. The DNA of the CDR3 is TGTGCCAGCAGCTTAGCCACCTACGAGCAGTACTTC.

This chain joins TRBV2 and TRBJ1-3; D call uncertain. With 4 bases removed from V and 4 bases from J, the gap between germline ends came to 17 bases. The V gene's germline CDR1 is SNHLY and CDR2 FYNNEI. The CDR3 extends over 16 amino acids. Here the CDR3 reads CASSGPWASRGNTIYF. DNA of the CDR3: TGTGCCAGCAGTGGACCCTGGGCCAGTAGAGGAAACACCATATATTTT.